The T cell receptor (beta chain) under discussion was sequenced for a study of cytomegalovirus exposure and HLA in healthy donors. 60 Vbeta and 13 Jbeta primers were used in PCR. Sequencing was performed with immunoSEQ multiplex PCR; in TCRdb, only in-frame clones are kept and a portion is missing. Found here are some 92,000 clones, about 81% of them singletons; the top ten hold approximately 11%. The study's findings and limits: Despite most TCR sequences being rare, some public TCRs occurred in many donors. In a later analysis, common viral pathogens appeared linked to several of the most significant clusters.

Points on this clone: The target antigen is unknown.

Among the donors, all were healthy bone marrow donors. This TCR derives from a young man in good health and CMV-seropositive. Sequencing was done on a sample of PBMCs.

The DNA of the CDR3 is TGTGCCAGCAGCCAAGATCATCAGAACAATCAGCCCCAGCATTTT. It codes for CASSQDHQNNQPQHF. This chain joins TRBV4-2 and TRBJ1-5; D not certain. Trimming removed 0 bases from V and 3 bases from J, with 9 bases in between. The CDR3 has 15 residues. Germline loops: CDR1 LGHNA, CDR2 YNFKEQ.